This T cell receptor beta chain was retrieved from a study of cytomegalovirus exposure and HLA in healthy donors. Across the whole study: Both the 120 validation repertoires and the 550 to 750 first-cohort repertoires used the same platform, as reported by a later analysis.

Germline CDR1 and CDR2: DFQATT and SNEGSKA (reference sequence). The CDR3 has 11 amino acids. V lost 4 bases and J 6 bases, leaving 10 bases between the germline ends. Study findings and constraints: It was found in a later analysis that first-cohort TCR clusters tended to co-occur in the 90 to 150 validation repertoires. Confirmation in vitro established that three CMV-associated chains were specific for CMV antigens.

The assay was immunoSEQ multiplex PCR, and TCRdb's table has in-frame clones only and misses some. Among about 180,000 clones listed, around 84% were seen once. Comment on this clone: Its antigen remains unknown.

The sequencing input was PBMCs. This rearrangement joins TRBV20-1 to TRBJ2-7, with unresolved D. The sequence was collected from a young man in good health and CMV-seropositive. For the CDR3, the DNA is TGCAGTGCTACAGAGGAGTCCGAGCAGTACTTC. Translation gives CSATEESEQYF.